This entry concerns a single TCR beta chain. Germline values: CDR1 SGHRS, CDR2 YFSETQ. Losses at the gene ends were 4 bases for V and 4 bases for J; bases not matched to a gene: 9. The CDR3 is 17 amino acids. The PCR was carried out with 60 Vbeta primers and 13 Jbeta primers. Profiling relied on immunoSEQ multiplex PCR, and the TCRdb table lists in-frame clones only, not all of them. This table holds approximately 160,000 clones, approximately 84% found once. The entry originates in a study of cytomegalovirus exposure and HLA in healthy donors. Sequencing input: PBMCs. This receptor was identified in a girl aged 10 to 17 in good health and CMV-seropositive. This chain connects TRBV5-1 to TRBJ2-6, with TRBD1 matching 9 bases. The DNA of the CDR3 is TGCGCCAGCAGCCAGGGACAGGGTAGATCCGGGGCCAACGTCCTGACTTTC. Encoded protein: CASSQGQGRSGANVLTF. The full variable domain, its missing parts supplied by reference TRBV5-1 and TRBJ2-6, is KAGVTQTPRYLIKTRGQQVTLSCSPISGHRSVSWYQQTPGQGLQFLFEYFSETQRNKGNFPGRFSGRQFSNSRSEMNVSTLELGDSALYLCASSQGQGRSGANVLTFGAGSRLTVL.